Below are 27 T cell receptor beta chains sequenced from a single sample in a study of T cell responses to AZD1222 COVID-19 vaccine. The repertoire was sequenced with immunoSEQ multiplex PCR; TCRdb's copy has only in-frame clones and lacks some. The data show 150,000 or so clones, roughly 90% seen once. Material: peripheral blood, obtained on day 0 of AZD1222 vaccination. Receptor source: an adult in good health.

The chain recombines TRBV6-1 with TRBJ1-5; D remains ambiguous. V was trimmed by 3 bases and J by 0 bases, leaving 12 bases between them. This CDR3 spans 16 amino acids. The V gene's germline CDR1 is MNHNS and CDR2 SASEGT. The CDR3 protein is CASSDYDTNSNQPQHF. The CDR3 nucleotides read TGTGCCAGCAGTGATTATGACACTAATAGCAATCAGCCCCAGCATTTT.

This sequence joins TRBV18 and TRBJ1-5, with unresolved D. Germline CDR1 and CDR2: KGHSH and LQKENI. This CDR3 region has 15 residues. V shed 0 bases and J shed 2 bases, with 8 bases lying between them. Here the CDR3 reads CASSPPRERNQPQHF. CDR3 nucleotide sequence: TGTGCCAGCTCACCACCGAGGGAGCGCAATCAGCCCCAGCATTTT. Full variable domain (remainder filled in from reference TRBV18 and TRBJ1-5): NAGVMQNPRHLVRRRGQEARLRCSPMKGHSHVYWYRQLPEEGLKFMVYLQKENIIDESGMPKERFSAEFPKEGPSILRIQQVVRGDSAAYFCASSPPRERNQPQHFGDGTRLSIL.

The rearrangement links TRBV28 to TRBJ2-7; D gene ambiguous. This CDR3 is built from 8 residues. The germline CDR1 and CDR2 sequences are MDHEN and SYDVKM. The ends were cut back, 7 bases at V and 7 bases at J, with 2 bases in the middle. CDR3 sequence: CASKEQYF. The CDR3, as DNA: TGTGCCAGCAAAGAGCAGTACTTC. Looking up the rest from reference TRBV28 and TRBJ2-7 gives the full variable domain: DVKVTQSSRYLVKRTGEKVFLECVQDMDHENMFWYRQDPGLGLRLIYFSYDVKMKEKGDIPEGYSVSREKKERFSLILESASTNQTSMYLCASKEQYFGPGTRLTVT.

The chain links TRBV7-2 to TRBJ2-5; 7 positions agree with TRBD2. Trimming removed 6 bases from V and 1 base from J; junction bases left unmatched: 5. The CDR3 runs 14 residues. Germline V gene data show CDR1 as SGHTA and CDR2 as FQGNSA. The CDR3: CASRPSGVQETQYF. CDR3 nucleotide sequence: TGTGCCAGCAGACCGAGCGGGGTCCAAGAGACCCAGTACTTC.

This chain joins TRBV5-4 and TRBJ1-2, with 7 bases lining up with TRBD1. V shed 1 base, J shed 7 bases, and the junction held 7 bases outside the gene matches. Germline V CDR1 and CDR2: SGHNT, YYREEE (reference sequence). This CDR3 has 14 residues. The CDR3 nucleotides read TGTGCCAGCAGCTTGCAGGGGGTTCCGGGTGGCTACACCTTC. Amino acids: CASSLQGVPGGYTF.

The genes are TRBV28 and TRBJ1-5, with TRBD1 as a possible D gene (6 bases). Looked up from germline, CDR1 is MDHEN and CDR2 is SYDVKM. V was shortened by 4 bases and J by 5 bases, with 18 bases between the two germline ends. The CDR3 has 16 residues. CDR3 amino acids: CASSSTPGRGYQPQHF. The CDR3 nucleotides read TGTGCCAGCAGTTCTACCCCGGGCAGGGGTTATCAGCCCCAGCATTTT.

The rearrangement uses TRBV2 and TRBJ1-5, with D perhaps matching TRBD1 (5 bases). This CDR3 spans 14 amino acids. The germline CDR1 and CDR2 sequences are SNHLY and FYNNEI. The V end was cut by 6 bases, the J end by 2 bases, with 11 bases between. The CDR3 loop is CASRDTGGNQPQHF. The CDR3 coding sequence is TGTGCCAGCAGGGACACTGGGGGCAATCAGCCCCAGCATTTT.

As DNA, the CDR3 is TGTGCCAGCAGCTTAGTAAAATTAGTAGCGGCGCTGAGCTCCTACAATGAGCAGTTCTTC. Its protein product is CASSLVKLVAALSSYNEQFF. The chain joins TRBV7-8 to TRBJ2-1; D possibly corresponds to TRBD2 (6 bases). This CDR3 has 20 amino acids. Trimming left V 1 base short and J 0 bases short, with 22 bases between. Germline V gene data show CDR1 as SGHVS and CDR2 as FQNEAQ. The variable domain in full, with the rest retrieved from reference TRBV7-8 and TRBJ2-1, is GAGVSQSPRYKVAKRGQDVALRCDPISGHVSLFWYQQALGQGPEFLTYFQNEAQLDKSGLPSDRFFAERPEGSVSTLKIQRTQQEDSAVYLCASSLVKLVAALSSYNEQFFGPGTRLTVL.

DNA for the CDR3: TGTGCCAGCAGCTTGAATAGCGGGAGCTCCTACAATGAGCAGTTCTTC. It encodes CASSLNSGSSYNEQFF. V is TRBV7-9 and J is TRBJ2-1; 9 bases align to TRBD2. CDR1 SEHNR and CDR2 FQNEAQ come from the germline V gene (reference sequence). The CDR3 contains 16 residues. Trimming removed 3 bases from V and 0 bases from J; junction bases left unmatched: 3.

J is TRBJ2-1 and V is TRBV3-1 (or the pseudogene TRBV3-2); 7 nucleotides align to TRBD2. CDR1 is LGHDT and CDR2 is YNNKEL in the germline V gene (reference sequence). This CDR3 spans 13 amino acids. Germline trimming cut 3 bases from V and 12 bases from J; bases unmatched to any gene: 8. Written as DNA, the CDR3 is TGTGCCAGCAGCCAGGGGGGGATTACGAGGCAGTTCTTC. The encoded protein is CASSQGGITRQFF.

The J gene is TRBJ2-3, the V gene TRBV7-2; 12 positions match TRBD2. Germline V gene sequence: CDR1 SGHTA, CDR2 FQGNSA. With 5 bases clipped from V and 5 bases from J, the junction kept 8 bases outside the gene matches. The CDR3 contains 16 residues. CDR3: CASSPASGGARDTQYF. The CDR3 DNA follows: TGTGCCAGCAGCCCCGCTAGCGGGGGGGCAAGAGATACGCAGTATTTT.

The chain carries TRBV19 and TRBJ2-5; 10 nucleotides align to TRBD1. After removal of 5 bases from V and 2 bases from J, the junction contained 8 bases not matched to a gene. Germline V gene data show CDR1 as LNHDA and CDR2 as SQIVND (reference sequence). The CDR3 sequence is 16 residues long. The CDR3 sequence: CASSPLTGGGQETQYF. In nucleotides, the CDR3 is TGTGCCAGTAGTCCGTTGACAGGGGGCGGTCAAGAGACCCAGTACTTC. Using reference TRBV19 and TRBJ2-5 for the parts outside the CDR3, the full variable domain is DGGITQSPKYLFRKEGQNVTLSCEQNLNHDAMYWYRQDPGQGLRLIYYSQIVNDFQKGDIAEGYSVSREKKESFPLTVTSAQKNPTAFYLCASSPLTGGGQETQYFGPGTRLLVL.

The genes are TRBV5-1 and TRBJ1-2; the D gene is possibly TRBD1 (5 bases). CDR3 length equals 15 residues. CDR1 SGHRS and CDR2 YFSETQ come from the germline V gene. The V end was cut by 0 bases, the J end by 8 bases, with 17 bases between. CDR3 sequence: CASSLEGGGVWGYTF. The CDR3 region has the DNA TGCGCCAGCAGCTTGGAGGGCGGAGGGGTCTGGGGCTACACCTTC.

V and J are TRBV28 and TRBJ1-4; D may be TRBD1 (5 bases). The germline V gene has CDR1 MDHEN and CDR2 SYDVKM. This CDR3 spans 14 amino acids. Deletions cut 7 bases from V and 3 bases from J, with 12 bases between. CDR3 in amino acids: CASIGGLSNEKLFF. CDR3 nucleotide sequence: TGTGCCAGCATTGGGGGTCTTTCTAATGAAAAACTGTTTTTT.

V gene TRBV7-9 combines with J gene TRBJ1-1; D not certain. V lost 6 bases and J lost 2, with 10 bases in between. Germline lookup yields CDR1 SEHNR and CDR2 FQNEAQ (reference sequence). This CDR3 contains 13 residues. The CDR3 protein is CASSGDGNTEAFF. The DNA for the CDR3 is TGTGCCAGCAGTGGAGACGGCAACACTGAAGCTTTCTTT. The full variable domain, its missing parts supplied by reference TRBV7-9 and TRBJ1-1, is DTGVSQNPRHKITKRGQNVTFRCDPISEHNRLYWYRQTLGQGPEFLTYFQNEAQLEKSRLLSDRFSAERPKGSFSTLEIQRTEQGDSAMYLCASSGDGNTEAFFGQGTRLTVV.

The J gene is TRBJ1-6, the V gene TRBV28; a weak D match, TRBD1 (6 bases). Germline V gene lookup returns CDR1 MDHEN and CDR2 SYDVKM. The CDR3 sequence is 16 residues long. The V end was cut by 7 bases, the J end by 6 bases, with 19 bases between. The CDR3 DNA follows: TGTGCCAGCAAACCCGGGACAAGGCCTGGTAATTCACCCCTCCACTTT. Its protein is CASKPGTRPGNSPLHF.

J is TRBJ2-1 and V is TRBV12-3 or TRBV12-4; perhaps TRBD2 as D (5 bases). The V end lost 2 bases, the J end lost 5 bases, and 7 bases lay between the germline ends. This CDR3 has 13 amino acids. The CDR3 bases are TGTGCCAGCAGTTTATTGGGAGACAATGAGCAGTTCTTC. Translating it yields CASSLLGDNEQFF.

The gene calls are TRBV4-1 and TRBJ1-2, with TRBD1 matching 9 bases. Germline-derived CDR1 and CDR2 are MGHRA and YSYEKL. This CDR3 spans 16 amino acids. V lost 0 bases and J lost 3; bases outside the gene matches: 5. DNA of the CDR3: TGCGCCAGCAGCCAAGACGGGACAGGGATCGACTATGGCTACACCTTC. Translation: CASSQDGTGIDYGYTF.

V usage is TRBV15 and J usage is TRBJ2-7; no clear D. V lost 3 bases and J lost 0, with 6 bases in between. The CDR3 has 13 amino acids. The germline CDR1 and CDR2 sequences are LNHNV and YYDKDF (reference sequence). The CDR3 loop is CATSSRNSYEQYF. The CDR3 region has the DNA TGTGCCACCAGCAGCCGGAACTCCTACGAGCAGTACTTC.

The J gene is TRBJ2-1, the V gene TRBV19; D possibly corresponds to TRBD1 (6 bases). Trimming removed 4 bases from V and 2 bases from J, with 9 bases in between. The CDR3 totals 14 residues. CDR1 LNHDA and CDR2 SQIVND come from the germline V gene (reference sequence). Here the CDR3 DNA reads TGTGCCAGTAGTAAGGCAGGGGCCTACAATGAGCAGTTCTTC. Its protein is CASSKAGAYNEQFF.

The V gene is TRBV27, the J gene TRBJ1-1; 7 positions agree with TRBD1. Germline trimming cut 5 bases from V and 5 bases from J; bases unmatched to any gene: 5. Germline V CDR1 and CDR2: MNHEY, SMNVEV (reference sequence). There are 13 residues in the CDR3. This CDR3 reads CASSITQGTEAFF. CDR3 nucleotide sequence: TGTGCCAGCAGTATAACACAGGGGACTGAAGCTTTCTTT.

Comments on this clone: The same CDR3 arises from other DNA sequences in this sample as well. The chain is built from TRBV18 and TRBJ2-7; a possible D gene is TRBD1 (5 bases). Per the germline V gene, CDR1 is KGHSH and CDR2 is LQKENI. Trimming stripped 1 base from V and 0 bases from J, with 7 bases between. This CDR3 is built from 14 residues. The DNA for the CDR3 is TGTGCCAGCTCACCACTCGACAGCTCCTACGAGCAGTACTTC. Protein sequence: CASSPLDSSYEQYF.

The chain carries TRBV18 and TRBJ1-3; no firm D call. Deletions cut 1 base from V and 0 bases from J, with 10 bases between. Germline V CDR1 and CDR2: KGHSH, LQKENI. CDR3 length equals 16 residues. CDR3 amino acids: CASSPLGHSSGNTIYF. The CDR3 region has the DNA TGTGCCAGCTCACCACTAGGTCATAGCTCTGGAAACACCATATATTTT.

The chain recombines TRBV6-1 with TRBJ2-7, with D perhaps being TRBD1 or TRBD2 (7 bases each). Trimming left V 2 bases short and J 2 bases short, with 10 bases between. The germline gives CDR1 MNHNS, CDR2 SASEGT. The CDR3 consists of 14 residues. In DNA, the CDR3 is TGTGCCAGCAGTGAACAGGGGGGGACCTACGAGCAGTACTTC. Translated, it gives CASSEQGGTYEQYF.

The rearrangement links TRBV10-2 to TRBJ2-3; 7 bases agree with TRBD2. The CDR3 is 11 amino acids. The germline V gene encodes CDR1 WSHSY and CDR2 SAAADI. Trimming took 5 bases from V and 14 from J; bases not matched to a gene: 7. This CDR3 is CASSPGLLRYF. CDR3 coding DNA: TGCGCCAGCAGTCCGGGACTACTACGGTATTTT.

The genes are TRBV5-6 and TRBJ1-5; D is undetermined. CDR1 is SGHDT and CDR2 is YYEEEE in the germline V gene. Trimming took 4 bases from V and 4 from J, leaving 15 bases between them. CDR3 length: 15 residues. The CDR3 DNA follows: TGTGCCAGCAGCCCTTGGATCGACGGGAATCAGCCCCAGCATTTT. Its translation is CASSPWIDGNQPQHF.

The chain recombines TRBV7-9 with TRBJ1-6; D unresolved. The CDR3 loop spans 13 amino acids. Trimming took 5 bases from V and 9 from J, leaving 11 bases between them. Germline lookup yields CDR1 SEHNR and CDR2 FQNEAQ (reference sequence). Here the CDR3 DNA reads TGTGCCAGCAGCCGGGATAATTCTTCACCCCTCCACTTT. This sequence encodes CASSRDNSSPLHF. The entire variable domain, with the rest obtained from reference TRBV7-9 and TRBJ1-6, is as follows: DTGVSQNPRHKITKRGQNVTFRCDPISEHNRLYWYRQTLGQGPEFLTYFQNEAQLEKSRLLSDRFSAERPKGSFSTLEIQRTEQGDSAMYLCASSRDNSSPLHFGNGTRLTVT.